Each of the 21 T cell receptor beta chains below was sequenced from the same sample in a study of Tregs in tolerant kidney transplant recipients. Repertoires were generated with immunoSEQ multiplex PCR, while TCRdb's copy carries only in-frame clones and drops some. This listing includes roughly 48,000 clones. The specimen was CD4+ T cells from blood, collected before the transplant. These receptors all come from a human donor who received a combined kidney and bone marrow transplant.

In regard to this clone: Coverage ceases 3 residues before the CDR3 finishes, and the germline J gene fills in the end. The chain couples TRBV7-2 to TRBJ2-3; D uncertain. Looked up from germline, CDR1 is SGHTA and CDR2 is FQGNSA. Between the trimmed V and J ends, which lost 4 bases and 1 base, there was a span of 9 bases. The CDR3 extends over 14 amino acids. The CDR3 protein is CASSSLRGTDTQYF. Partial CDR3 DNA: TGTGCCAGCAGCTCGCTTCGCGGCACAGATACG.

In the case of this clone: Read sequence stops 3 residues before the CDR3 end, and the germline J gene provides the missing end. The gene calls are TRBV7-9 and TRBJ2-1; 11 bases fit TRBD1. This CDR3 contains 14 residues. Germline CDR1 is SEHNR and CDR2 is FQNEAQ (reference sequence). Trimming at V came to 5 bases and at J to 8 bases, leaving 5 bases not matched to a gene. The CDR3: CASSEGQGVDEQFF. The DNA read from the CDR3 is TGTGCCAGCAGCGAGGGACAGGGGGTTGATGAG.

Notes on this clone: The observed sequence ends 3 residues before the CDR3 terminus, with the missing tail filled in from the germline J gene. This chain links TRBV2 with TRBJ1-4; no clear D. The V end was cut by 4 bases, the J end by 7 bases, with 7 bases between. The germline V gene has CDR1 SNHLY and CDR2 FYNNEI. The CDR3 extends over 12 amino acids. The part of the CDR3 DNA that was read is TGTGCCAGCAGTGGTGTTAGTGAAAAA. Residues: CASSGVSEK. The full-length CDR3 reads as CASSGVSEKLFF.

Of note for this clone: The CDR3 end lies 3 residues beyond the end of the read and is filled in from the germline J gene. The chain is built from TRBV19 and TRBJ2-1; D is uncertain. The V and J ends lost 3 bases and 9 bases respectively, with 9 bases between them. Germline-derived CDR1 and CDR2 are LNHDA and SQIVND (reference sequence). This CDR3 has 12 amino acids. This CDR3 reads CASSIFGIEQFF. The CDR3 bases that were read are TGTGCCAGTAGTATTTTCGGTATTGAG.

Of note for this clone: The read stops 3 residues short of the end of the CDR3; the missing end is completed from the germline J gene. The rearrangement links TRBV29-1 to TRBJ2-7; D possibly corresponds to TRBD1 (6 bases). The CDR3 loop spans 13 amino acids. The V end was cut by 6 bases, the J end by 3 bases, with 15 bases between. Germline values: CDR1 SQVTM, CDR2 ANQGSEA. Partial CDR3 DNA: TGCAGCGTCGGAGACAGGCCTAACTACGAG. Its protein is CSVGDRPNYE. The complete CDR3 protein is CSVGDRPNYEQYF.

With respect to this clone: The read terminates 3 residues before the CDR3 end, so the remaining end is supplied by the germline J gene. J is TRBJ2-1 and V is TRBV20-1, with 12 bases aligning to TRBD2. Germline V gives CDR1 DFQATT, CDR2 SNEGSKA (reference sequence). The V gene end was trimmed by 3 bases and the J gene end by 2 bases; junction bases not matched to a gene: 2. The CDR3 extends over 15 amino acids. The CDR3 sequence is CSASLAGGPYNEQFF. CDR3 bases read: TGCAGTGCTAGTCTAGCGGGAGGGCCCTACAATGAG.

With respect to this clone: Read sequence stops 3 residues before the CDR3 end, and the germline J gene provides the missing end. This rearrangement joins TRBV6-1 to TRBJ2-7, with D maybe TRBD1 (6 bases). Germline V gene lookup returns CDR1 MNHNS and CDR2 SASEGT. V lost 3 bases and J lost 3, with 15 bases in between. This CDR3 is 15 amino acids long. The sequenced CDR3 bases are TGTGCCAGCAGTGAGATGGTGACAGGCTTCTACGAG. Protein sequence: CASSEMVTGFYE. The whole CDR3 sequence reads CASSEMVTGFYEQYF.

About this clone itself: A read error may account for a junction end that differs from germline. Read coverage stops 3 residues before the CDR3 terminus; the germline J gene supplies the remainder. V usage is TRBV7-7 and J usage is TRBJ2-3; 10 bases align to TRBD2. Germline V lookup: CDR1 SSHAT, CDR2 FNYEAQ (reference sequence). The CDR3 length is 15 residues. The covered CDR3 bases are TGTGCTAGCAGCATGGGACTAGCGAACACAGATACG. Translated, it gives CASSMGLANTDT. The full-length CDR3 reads as CASSMGLANTDTQYF.

The CDR3 is CASSSGTGARETQYF. CDR3 DNA, as far as it was read: TGTGCCAGCAGTTCCGGGACAGGGGCGCGAGAGACC. The V call is TRBV7-8, the J call TRBJ2-5; 10 bases align to TRBD1. The CDR3 extends 3 residues past the end of the read, so its final part is completed from the germline J gene. The V gene's germline CDR1 is SGHVS and CDR2 FQNEAQ. Germline trimming cut 6 bases from V and 4 bases from J; bases unmatched to any gene: 8. CDR3 length: 15 residues.

Turning to this clone: The CDR3 end is not reached by the read, which stops 3 residues before it; the germline J gene fills it in. The sample holds other DNA sequences that translate to the same CDR3. The chain recombines TRBV18 with TRBJ2-7; TRBD2 matches at 14 bases. This CDR3 has 17 amino acids. Germline-derived CDR1 and CDR2 are KGHSH and LQKENI. With 0 bases clipped from V and 3 bases from J, the junction kept 4 bases outside the gene matches. The chain's CDR3 is CASSPPGLAGADYEQYF. The CDR3 DNA, read in part, is TGTGCCAGCTCACCACCGGGACTAGCGGGAGCGGACTACGAG.

As to this clone: The read is 3 residues too short to cover the CDR3 end, so that end is filled in from the germline J gene. The chain is built from TRBV27 and TRBJ2-2; 7 bases match TRBD1. The CDR3 runs to 14 residues. Germline lookup yields CDR1 MNHEY and CDR2 SMNVEV (reference sequence). With 10 bases clipped from V and 2 bases from J, the junction kept 7 bases outside the gene matches. The CDR3 region is CAIGYRGNTGELFF. CDR3 bases read: TGTGCCATTGGGTACAGGGGAAACACCGGGGAG.

Worth noting for this clone: The read gets to within 3 residues of the CDR3 end, and the germline J gene fills in the rest. The rearrangement links TRBV20-1 to TRBJ2-3; TRBD2 agrees at 14 bases. The CDR3 runs to 17 residues. The trim removed 1 base at V and 5 bases at J, leaving 8 bases unmatched. The germline V gene has CDR1 DFQATT and CDR2 SNEGSKA (reference sequence). The sequenced CDR3 bases are TGCAGTGCTAGAGTCCCGACTAGCGGGAGGGCCGTAGATACG. It yields the protein CSARVPTSGRAVDT. The entire CDR3 sequence reads CSARVPTSGRAVDTQYF.

Note on this clone: The read terminates 3 residues ahead of where the CDR3 ends, so the germline J gene completes it. V usage is TRBV18 and J usage is TRBJ1-5; 9 nucleotides line up with TRBD1. CDR1 is KGHSH and CDR2 is LQKENI in the germline V gene. The length of the CDR3 is 16 residues. With 2 bases clipped from V and 5 bases from J, the junction kept 7 bases outside the gene matches. CDR3 protein: CASSPGTGGMDQPQHF. The sequenced part of the CDR3 DNA is TGTGCCAGCTCACCAGGCACAGGGGGCATGGATCAGCCC.

CDR3 protein: CASTDRGPSIDEQYF. The CDR3 DNA, read in part, is TGTGCCAGTACAGACAGGGGGCCTTCCATAGACGAG. The rearrangement uses TRBV19 and TRBJ2-7, with TRBD1 matching over 10 bases. The read falls 3 residues short of the CDR3 end, and the missing part is taken from the germline J gene. The V segment lost 7 bases and the J segment 5 bases; nucleotides outside the gene matches: 11. CDR1 is LNHDA, CDR2 SQIVND, per germline (reference sequence). The CDR3 sequence is 15 residues long.

The sequenced CDR3 bases are TGTGCCAGCAGCTTAGTAGGGCCCGATGAAAAA. Translating it yields CASSLVGPDEK. The entire CDR3 protein is CASSLVGPDEKLFF. This chain links TRBV7-9 with TRBJ1-4; D gene ambiguous. The read falls 3 residues short of the CDR3 end, and the missing part is taken from the germline J gene. V lost 1 base and J lost 6, with 9 bases in between. Germline loops: CDR1 SEHNR, CDR2 FQNEAQ (reference sequence). The CDR3 has 14 residues.

As to this clone: The read gets to within 3 residues of the CDR3 end, and the germline J gene fills in the rest. The J gene is TRBJ2-2, the V gene TRBV19; D gene uncertain. CDR1 LNHDA and CDR2 SQIVND come from the germline V gene (reference sequence). CDR3 length: 15 amino acids. With 3 bases removed from V and 2 bases from J, the gap between germline ends came to 10 bases. The CDR3 bases that were read are TGTGCCAGTAGTATCCCCCAGGCCAACACCGGGGAG. It is translated as CASSIPQANTGE. The entire CDR3 protein reads CASSIPQANTGELFF.

With respect to this clone: The missing CDR3 end, 3 residues past where the read stops, is filled in from the germline J gene. This chain links TRBV20-1 with TRBJ2-2, with 11 bases fitting TRBD2. The germline CDR1 and CDR2 sequences are DFQATT and SNEGSKA (reference sequence). J lost 6 bases, V lost 6 bases, and 6 bases had no gene match. CDR3 length: 14 residues. Partial CDR3 DNA: TGCAGTGCCATGGGACTAGCGGCCGCCGGGGAG. Residues: CSAMGLAAAGE. The entire CDR3 protein reads CSAMGLAAAGELFF.

A word on this clone: The read ends 3 residues early relative to the CDR3; the germline J gene fills the gap. V usage is TRBV30 and J usage is TRBJ1-2, with unresolved D. Per germline, CDR1 GTSNPN and CDR2 SVGIG (reference sequence). This CDR3 is 14 amino acids long. Trimming cost V 4 bases and J 4 bases, with 16 bases left between them. CDR3 in amino acids: CAWNRPGDLYGYTF. CDR3 DNA (partial): TGTGCCTGGAATCGGCCCGGGGATCTCTATGGC.

The part of the CDR3 DNA that was read is TGCAGCGTTGATGGACAGGGCTCCTACGAG. It translates to CSVDGQGSYE. The full CDR3 is CSVDGQGSYEQYF. The chain recombines TRBV29-1 with TRBJ2-7, with 8 bases fitting TRBD1. Read sequence stops 3 residues before the CDR3 end, and the germline J gene provides the missing end. The CDR3 is made up of 13 amino acids. The V gene's germline CDR1 is SQVTM and CDR2 ANQGSEA. V was clipped by 3 bases and J by 0 bases; unmatched bases: 1.

Comment on this clone: The read terminates 3 residues before the CDR3 end, so the remaining end is supplied by the germline J gene. The chain is built from TRBV7-3 and TRBJ2-3; D call uncertain. Germline V lookup: CDR1 SGHTA, CDR2 FQGTGA. The CDR3 has 13 amino acids. The V end was cut by 4 bases, the J end by 0 bases, with 5 bases between. CDR3 bases read: TGTGCCAGCAGCTCACAGAGCACAGATACG. It codes for CASSSQSTDT. The entire CDR3 reads CASSSQSTDTQYF. The full variable domain, rest sourced from reference TRBV7-3 and TRBJ2-3, is GAGVSQTPSNKVTEKGKYVELRCDPISGHTALYWYRQSLGQGPEFLIYFQGTGAADDSGLPNDRFFAVRPEGSVSTLKIQRTERGDSAVYLCASSSQSTDTQYFGPGTRLTVL.

As to this clone: The read is 3 residues too short to cover the CDR3 end, so that end is filled in from the germline J gene. The gene calls are TRBV7-9 and TRBJ2-1; D is perhaps TRBD2 (6 bases). V lost 8 bases and J 0 bases, leaving 11 bases between the germline ends. The CDR3 is 14 residues long. CDR1 SEHNR and CDR2 FQNEAQ come from the germline V gene (reference sequence). The chain's CDR3 is CASRGRSSYNEQFF. The CDR3 bases that were read are TGTGCCAGCCGGGGGAGAAGCTCCTACAATGAG.